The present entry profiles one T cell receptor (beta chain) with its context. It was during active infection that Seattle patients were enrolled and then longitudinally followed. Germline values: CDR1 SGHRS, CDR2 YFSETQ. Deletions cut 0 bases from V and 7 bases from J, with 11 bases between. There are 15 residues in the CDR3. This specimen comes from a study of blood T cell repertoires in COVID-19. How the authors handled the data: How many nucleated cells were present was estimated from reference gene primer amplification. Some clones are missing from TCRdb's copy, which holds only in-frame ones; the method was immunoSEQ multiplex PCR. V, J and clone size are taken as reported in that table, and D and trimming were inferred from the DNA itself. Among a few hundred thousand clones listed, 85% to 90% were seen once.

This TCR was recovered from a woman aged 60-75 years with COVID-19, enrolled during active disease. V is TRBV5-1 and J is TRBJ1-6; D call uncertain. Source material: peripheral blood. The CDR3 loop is CASSLAVGRNSPLHF. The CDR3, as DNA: TGCGCCAGCAGCTTGGCGGTAGGGAGGAATTCACCCCTCCACTTT.